The 10 T cell receptor beta chains presented below share a single source sample, sequenced in a study of cytotoxic CD8 clonotypes in ibrutinib-treated CLL. This table comes from immunoSEQ multiplex PCR, and its TCRdb copy is limited to in-frame clones, with some not included. The table lists about 160,000 clones, over 65% of them singletons, with roughly 2% in the top ten. The source was PBMCs, collected after 12 months of ibrutinib treatment. All receptors derive from a human donor with chronic lymphocytic leukemia.

This clone was seen repeatedly, ten times or more. This sequence joins TRBV6-6 and TRBJ2-3; 8 bases map to TRBD1. The CDR3 is 14 amino acids. CDR1 MNHNY and CDR2 SVGAGI come from the germline V gene (reference sequence). J lost 3 bases, V lost 5 bases, and 4 bases had no gene match. The CDR3 protein is CASSKTGVTDTQYF. DNA of the CDR3: TGTGCCAGCAGTAAGACAGGGGTGACAGATACGCAGTATTTT.

The gene calls are TRBV2 and TRBJ2-2; D is possibly TRBD2 (5 bases). The CDR3 extends over 13 amino acids. Trimming removed 6 bases from V and 5 bases from J, with 10 bases in between. The germline V gene has CDR1 SNHLY and CDR2 FYNNEI. CDR3 nucleotide sequence: TGTGCCAGCAGGTTGGACTTAACCGGGGAGCTGTTTTTT. Translation: CASRLDLTGELFF.

This clone came up once. This chain's CDR3 is CASSGGGGRETQYF. CDR3 coding DNA: TGTGCCAGCAGTGGAGGGGGTGGCCGGGAGACCCAGTACTTC. The genes are TRBV28 and TRBJ2-5, with D perhaps being TRBD1 or TRBD2 (6 bases each). The V gene's germline CDR1 is MDHEN and CDR2 SYDVKM. Trimming stripped 5 bases from V and 5 bases from J, with 15 bases between. This CDR3 has 14 residues. Filled out from reference TRBV28 and TRBJ2-5, the complete variable domain reads DVKVTQSSRYLVKRTGEKVFLECVQDMDHENMFWYRQDPGLGLRLIYFSYDVKMKEKGDIPEGYSVSREKKERFSLILESASTNQTSMYLCASSGGGGRETQYFGPGTRLLVL.

This rearrangement joins TRBV5-6 to TRBJ1-2; TRBD1 is a possible D gene (5 bases). Germline CDR1 SGHDT, CDR2 YYEEEE. Trimming removed 2 bases at V and 0 bases at J, with 11 bases between. The CDR3 is made up of 15 amino acids. The CDR3 protein is CASSFRDRPNYGYTF. CDR3 nucleotide sequence: TGTGCCAGCAGCTTCAGAGACAGACCTAACTATGGCTACACCTTC.

This clone was seen just once. This chain uses TRBV9 with TRBJ2-2; 7 bases map to TRBD1. J was trimmed by 0 bases and V by 5 bases; bases with no gene match: 7. CDR3 length: 16 residues. Germline V gene lookup returns CDR1 SGDLS and CDR2 YYNGEE. The CDR3, as DNA: TGTGCCAGCAGTTTAGGGACAGTTGCGAACACCGGGGAGCTGTTTTTT. It encodes CASSLGTVANTGELFF. The complete variable domain, with remaining parts taken from reference TRBV9 and TRBJ2-2, reads DSGVTQTPKHLITATGQRVTLRCSPRSGDLSVYWYQQSLDQGLQFLIQYYNGEERAKGNILERFSAQQFPDLHSELNLSSLELGDSALYFCASSLGTVANTGELFFGEGSRLTVL.

The V gene is TRBV7-8, the J gene TRBJ2-7, with D unresolved. V was pared by 5 bases and J by 1 base, with 9 bases between. The CDR3 is made up of 13 amino acids. The germline gives CDR1 SGHVS, CDR2 FQNEAQ. This CDR3 is CASSPPWSYEQYF. The CDR3 nucleotides are TGTGCCAGCAGCCCCCCATGGTCCTACGAGCAGTACTTC.

V is TRBV2 and J is TRBJ1-2, with D possibly matching TRBD1 (5 bases). The CDR3 contains 14 residues. V was trimmed by 10 bases and J by 0 bases, leaving 15 bases between them. The V gene's germline CDR1 is SNHLY and CDR2 FYNNEI. CDR3 region: CATTQTDSNYGYTF. CDR3 in DNA: TGTGCCACCACACAGACAGATTCTAACTATGGCTACACCTTC.

J is TRBJ1-3 and V is TRBV4-2; 10 bases align to TRBD1. The CDR3 totals 19 residues. Germline V gene data show CDR1 as LGHNA and CDR2 as YNFKEQ. Germline trimming cut 3 bases from V and 3 bases from J; bases unmatched to any gene: 14. DNA of the CDR3: TGTGCCAGCAGCCAGGCAGGGGACAGGGGTTTTATTGGTGGAAACACCATATATTTT. As protein: CASSQAGDRGFIGGNTIYF.

This sequence joins TRBV28 and TRBJ1-5, with 8 nucleotides matching TRBD1. The CDR3 spans 13 residues. Germline V gene sequence: CDR1 MDHEN, CDR2 SYDVKM. V gave up 9 bases and J gave up 2 bases; unmatched junction bases: 3. The CDR3 DNA is TGTGCCAGTTACAGGGGGGGCAATCAGCCCCAGCATTTT. It yields the protein CASYRGGNQPQHF.

The rearrangement uses TRBV4-1 and TRBJ2-6; the D gene could be TRBD1 or TRBD2 (5 bases each). Trimming pared 2 bases from V and 1 base from J, leaving 15 bases between. CDR1 is MGHRA and CDR2 is YSYEKL in the germline V gene. This CDR3 comprises 18 residues. The CDR3 is CASSQRVGAPSGANVLTF. The CDR3 region has the DNA TGCGCCAGCAGCCAAAGAGTCGGGGCACCGTCTGGGGCCAACGTCCTGACTTTC.